This is a list of T cell receptor beta chains from one sample in a study of blood T cell repertoires in COVID-19. Generated by immunoSEQ multiplex PCR, the TCRdb table keeps only in-frame clones and is missing some. The table lists about 140,000 clones, 85% to 90% of them singletons. Sequencing used peripheral blood. These receptors were taken from a woman aged 60-75 years with acute or convalescent COVID-19. Both conserved end residues are part of each CDR3. A D gene is named only where the DNA matches it firmly. Some rows have no size entry. The others give once, few or many, or a class for an expanded clone.

v_gene	abundance	len	j_gene	d_gene	CDR3aa	CDR3nt
TRBV6-2/TRBV6-3	few	15	TRBJ1-5	TRBD1	CASSYRDRLWQPQHF	TGTGCCAGCAGTTACCGGGACAGGTTGTGGCAGCCCCAGCATTTT
TRBV12-3/TRBV12-4	-	13	TRBJ2-1	-	CASSGRDFYEQFF	TGTGCCAGCAGTGGAAGGGACTTCTATGAGCAGTTCTTC
TRBV5-1	-	14	TRBJ2-7	-	CASSPGLTTYEQYF	TGCGCCAGCAGCCCAGGACTAACTACTTACGAGCAGTACTTC
TRBV4-3	-	17	TRBJ2-1	TRBD2	CASSQEGRLAGYNEQFF	TGCGCCAGCAGCCAAGAAGGGCGCCTAGCGGGGTACAATGAGCAGTTCTTC
TRBV3-1/TRBV3-2	-	17	TRBJ1-5	-	CASSQEVGLHSNQPQHF	TGTGCCAGCAGCCAAGAAGTGGGACTTCATAGCAATCAGCCCCAGCATTTT
TRBV2	-	15	TRBJ1-5	-	CASAGRGVRNQPQHF	TGTGCCAGCGCTGGGCGGGGGGTGCGCAATCAGCCCCAGCATTTT
TRBV4-3	-	14	TRBJ2-7	TRBD1	CASSQETGAYEQYF	TGCGCCAGCAGCCAGGAGACAGGGGCCTACGAGCAGTACTTC
TRBV6-5	-	15	TRBJ2-7	TRBD1	CASSLDRGSSYEQYF	TGTGCCAGCAGTTTGGACAGGGGCTCCTCCTACGAGCAGTACTTC
TRBV9	-	15	TRBJ2-2	-	CASSSRVPNTGELFF	TGTGCCAGCAGCAGCAGGGTGCCCAACACCGGGGAGCTGTTTTTT
TRBV3-1/TRBV3-2	-	16	TRBJ2-1	TRBD2	CASSRQRGSSYNEQFF	TGTGCCAGCAGCCGTCAGCGGGGGAGCTCCTACAATGAGCAGTTCTTC
TRBV5-1	-	16	TRBJ2-5	TRBD2	CASSLAGAGGRETQYF	TGCGCCAGCAGCTTGGCCGGCGCGGGGGGGCGAGAGACCCAGTACTTC
TRBV11-3	-	14	TRBJ2-2	-	CASSLASDAGELFF	TGTGCCAGCAGCTTAGCTAGCGACGCCGGGGAGCTGTTTTTT
TRBV10-3	once	14	TRBJ2-1	TRBD1	CAIRDGQGAGEQFF	TGTGCCATCAGGGACGGACAGGGGGCTGGAGAGCAGTTCTTC
TRBV7-2	-	14	TRBJ2-5	-	CASSAIYSTSPQYF	TGTGCCAGCAGCGCGATCTACTCCACGTCGCCCCAGTACTTC
TRBV7-3	-	12	TRBJ1-1	-	CASSLSGAEAFF	TGTGCCAGCAGCTTATCCGGGGCTGAAGCTTTCTTT
TRBV11-2	-	14	TRBJ2-7	-	CASSAIKIPYEQYF	TGTGCCAGCAGCGCTATCAAAATCCCCTACGAGCAGTACTTC